Listed below are T cell receptor beta chains from one sample, sequenced in a study of CD8 T cells in Susac syndrome. From the immunoSEQ multiplex PCR reads, TCRdb called clonotypes with MiXCR, one entry per CDR3 protein. The sample holds approximately 140,000 distinct CDR3 sequences; about 95% are singletons and the top ten take 0.11%. Specimen: CD4+ T cells from PBMCs. The receptors were gathered from a human donor with multiple sclerosis. CDR3s include the opening cysteine and the closing phenylalanine or tryptophan. A D gene is named only where the DNA matches it firmly. Some rows mark clone size as missing; the rest say once, few, many or name a class of expanded clone.

v_call: TRBV27
d_call: NA
j_call: TRBJ1-1
clone_size: few
cdr3_aa: CASRPNQGKAFF
cdr3_nt: TGTGCCAGCAGGCCTAACCAGGGAAAAGCTTTCTTT

v_call: TRBV7-2
d_call: NA
j_call: TRBJ1-5
clone_size: NA
cdr3_aa: CASSWGSVRSNQPQHF
cdr3_nt: TGTGCCAGCAGCTGGGGTAGTGTTCGTAGCAATCAGCCCCAGCATTTT

v_call: TRBV24-1
d_call: NA
j_call: TRBJ2-1
clone_size: NA
cdr3_aa: CATSDGYNEQFF
cdr3_nt: TGTGCCACCAGTGATGGGTACAATGAGCAGTTCTTC

v_call: TRBV6-2/TRBV6-3
d_call: TRBD1
j_call: TRBJ2-1
clone_size: NA
cdr3_aa: CATGNLGQGSNEQFF
cdr3_nt: TGTGCCACCGGTAACTTGGGACAGGGGTCCAATGAGCAGTTCTTC

v_call: TRBV30
d_call: NA
j_call: TRBJ1-5
clone_size: NA
cdr3_aa: CAWSVSSNNQPQHF
cdr3_nt: TGTGCCTGGAGTGTAAGCAGTAATAATCAGCCCCAGCATTTT

v_call: TRBV15
d_call: NA
j_call: TRBJ1-1
clone_size: NA
cdr3_aa: CATSRDTRNTEAFF
cdr3_nt: TGTGCCACCAGCAGAGATACGAGGAACACTGAAGCTTTCTTT

v_call: TRBV12-3/TRBV12-4
d_call: TRBD1
j_call: TRBJ1-5
clone_size: NA
cdr3_aa: CASSPTGGGQPQHF
cdr3_nt: TGTGCCAGCAGTCCTACAGGGGGGGGTCAGCCCCAGCATTTT

v_call: TRBV13
d_call: NA
j_call: TRBJ1-4
clone_size: NA
cdr3_aa: CASSSDSRGKLFF
cdr3_nt: TGTGCCAGCAGCTCGGACAGTCGGGGAAAACTGTTTTTT

v_call: TRBV12-5
d_call: TRBD2
j_call: TRBJ2-3
clone_size: once
cdr3_aa: CASGLGTSGRADTQYF
cdr3_nt: TGTGCTAGTGGTTTGGGCACTAGCGGAAGGGCAGATACGCAGTATTTT

v_call: TRBV30
d_call: NA
j_call: TRBJ2-7
clone_size: NA
cdr3_aa: CAWSVRALGKQYF
cdr3_nt: TGTGCCTGGAGTGTACGAGCCCTCGGGAAGCAGTACTTC

v_call: TRBV11-2
d_call: TRBD1
j_call: TRBJ1-4
clone_size: NA
cdr3_aa: CASSPGGQRLFF
cdr3_nt: TGTGCCAGCAGCCCCGGGGGACAGCGGCTGTTTTTT

v_call: TRBV30
d_call: NA
j_call: TRBJ1-1
clone_size: NA
cdr3_aa: CAWSIGTVRTEAFF
cdr3_nt: TGTGCCTGGAGTATCGGGACTGTTCGGACTGAAGCTTTCTTT

v_call: TRBV9
d_call: NA
j_call: TRBJ1-6
clone_size: NA
cdr3_aa: CASSDTGDSPLHF
cdr3_nt: TGTGCCAGCAGCGACACAGGCGATTCACCCCTCCACTTT

v_call: TRBV7-9
d_call: NA
j_call: TRBJ2-5
clone_size: NA
cdr3_aa: CASSPRGTAQETQYF
cdr3_nt: TGTGCCAGCAGCCCTCGGGGGACAGCACAAGAGACCCAGTACTTC

v_call: TRBV15
d_call: NA
j_call: TRBJ1-5
clone_size: NA
cdr3_aa: CATSSPSQPQHF
cdr3_nt: TGTGCCACCAGCAGCCCCAGTCAGCCCCAGCATTTT